This entry features one TCR beta chain sequence. This clone has only a few counts. Which antigen it targets is not known. No base quality values were provided; no much bigger clone lies one nucleotide off. The data originate from a study of cytomegalovirus exposure and HLA in healthy donors (dated by TCRdb to the late 2010s). Concerning the study at large: According to a later analysis, the approximately 130 validation repertoires were produced on the same platform as the roughly 720 repertoires of the first cohort. The aim of the study was to test whether cataloging public T cell receptors could identify signatures of past pathogen exposure. A separate validation cohort of 100 to 150 different subjects was used in addition to the roughly 620-subject first cohort. The study combined high-throughput TCR immunosequencing, statistical association of individual TCRs with disease status, and machine learning to predict cytomegalovirus infection status.

Separate from the roughly 650-subject first cohort, the validation cohort of about 120 subjects was the group to which the donors belonged. The method was the immunoSEQ multiplex PCR assay. The authors' pipeline ran thus. To diagnose cytomegalovirus status from the catalog of TCR beta chain sequences, a statistical classification framework was built. TCRdb limited this immuneACCESS table to in-frame rearrangements with V and J called. A share of clones is missing; checked studies link under half to unresolved V genes, and the rest is unexplained. V and J calls and clone size come straight from that table; D and trimming were deduced from the DNA. The sample contains a few hundred thousand clones, 90% of them found a single time. The ten biggest clones cover 0.37% of the sample. What the authors observed across the whole study: A later analysis lacked HLA typing for the validation cohort, so it scored co-occurrence in that cohort across all 120 or so repertoires. The study listed 150 to 200 TCR beta chains as associated with cytomegalovirus. In both the original and validation cohorts, the classifier was reported to diagnose cytomegalovirus status with high specificity and sensitivity. It was suggested by the authors that the approach could potentially be generalized to other disease states and immunological phenotypes. In vitro tests confirmed that a few of the cytomegalovirus-associated TCR beta chains recognize cytomegalovirus antigens. Subsequent analysis determined that TCRs grouped into clusters in the first cohort also showed a tendency toward co-occurrence across the approximately 120 validation repertoires, and 94% of cluster scores exceeded 0. Across donors, most TCR sequences were observed very rarely, whereas some public TCRs were present in many individuals.

The clonotype originates from a woman younger than 35 in good health and CMV-seronegative. The specimen was PBMCs.

The DNA reads as follows: TGTGCCAGCAGCAAAGGGGACAGTCCACCCTACGAGCAGTACTTC. Translated, it gives CASSKGDSPPYEQYF. This chain is built from TRBV21-1 and TRBJ2-7; the DNA was not compared with TRBD1, the D call given in the table. TRBV21-1 counts as a pseudogene. Taken from cysteine to phenylalanine, the CDR3 has 15 residues. The read is trimmed to its CDR3 DNA, 45 bases read in frame from base 1.